This is a list of T cell receptor beta chains from one sample in a study of T cell repertoires in cytomegalovirus infection. TCRdb analysed the reads with MiXCR anew, one entry per CDR3 protein. The repertoire holds hundreds of thousands of distinct CDR3 sequences, with 11% as singletons. The sample comprised PBMCs. Receptors originate from a human donor in good health (CMV status not recorded). Some clones in this sample may be carry-over from other donors' samples. Both conserved end residues are part of each CDR3. D genes are given only for firm matches. Clone size is shown for a subset of rows, as once, few, many or a class of expanded clone.

abundance: many
v_gene: TRBV5-8
d_gene: TRBD1
len: 14
j_gene: TRBJ1-5
CDR3aa: CASSSGQGYQPQHF
CDR3nt: TGTGCCAGCAGCTCGGGACAGGGGTATCAGCCCCAGCATTTT

abundance: many
v_gene: TRBV11-2
d_gene: -
len: 12
j_gene: TRBJ1-2
CDR3aa: CANLGTNYGYTF
CDR3nt: TGTGCCAATCTCGGGACTAACTATGGCTACACCTTC

abundance: many
v_gene: TRBV28
d_gene: -
len: 16
j_gene: TRBJ2-7
CDR3aa: CASGQIGTGQFYEQYF
CDR3nt: TGTGCCAGCGGACAGATCGGGACCGGGCAATTCTACGAGCAGTACTTC

abundance: many
v_gene: TRBV12-3/TRBV12-4
d_gene: TRBD2
len: 17
j_gene: TRBJ2-5
CDR3aa: CASSPQASGSIGETQYF
CDR3nt: TGTGCCAGCAGTCCCCAGGCTAGCGGGAGTATCGGAGAGACCCAGTACTTC

abundance: few
v_gene: TRBV5-6
d_gene: -
len: 14
j_gene: TRBJ1-5
CDR3aa: CASSFGALDQPQHF
CDR3nt: TGTGCCAGCAGCTTCGGGGCGCTGGATCAGCCCCAGCATTTT

abundance: many
v_gene: TRBV24-1
d_gene: TRBD1
len: 18
j_gene: TRBJ2-6
CDR3aa: CATSDPSGTGSGANVLTF
CDR3nt: TGTGCCACCAGTGACCCCTCCGGGACAGGGAGTGGGGCCAACGTCCTGACTTTC

abundance: many
v_gene: TRBV5-4
d_gene: TRBD1
len: 15
j_gene: TRBJ2-7
CDR3aa: CASSSATGPKYEQYF
CDR3nt: TGTGCCAGCAGTTCTGCGACAGGGCCCAAATACGAGCAGTACTTC

abundance: few
v_gene: TRBV20-1
d_gene: -
len: 16
j_gene: TRBJ1-5
CDR3aa: CSAVLSGEGTDQPQHF
CDR3nt: TGCAGTGCCGTCCTCTCCGGTGAGGGGACGGATCAGCCCCAGCATTTT

abundance: -
v_gene: TRBV24-1
d_gene: TRBD1
len: 14
j_gene: TRBJ1-1
CDR3aa: CATSDLLQGRVAFF
CDR3nt: TGTGCCACCAGTGATCTCCTACAGGGGAGAGTGGCTTTCTTT

abundance: many
v_gene: TRBV12-3/TRBV12-4
d_gene: -
len: 14
j_gene: TRBJ2-1
CDR3aa: CASSTRGHYNEQFF
CDR3nt: TGTGCCAGCAGTACCCGGGGACATTACAATGAGCAGTTCTTC

abundance: -
v_gene: TRBV11-2
d_gene: -
len: 15
j_gene: TRBJ1-5
CDR3aa: CASSQEGGGNQPQHF
CDR3nt: TGTGCCAGCAGTCAAGAGGGGGGTGGCAATCAGCCCCAGCATTTT

abundance: many
v_gene: TRBV12-3/TRBV12-4
d_gene: -
len: 14
j_gene: TRBJ2-1
CDR3aa: CATGPQIGGNEQFF
CDR3nt: TGTGCCACCGGGCCCCAGATTGGGGGCAATGAGCAGTTCTTC

abundance: -
v_gene: TRBV13
d_gene: -
len: 13
j_gene: TRBJ2-7
CDR3aa: CASSRGDAYEQYF
CDR3nt: TGTGCCAGCAGCAGGGGGGACGCCTACGAGCAGTACTTC

abundance: many
v_gene: TRBV7-9
d_gene: TRBD2
len: 15
j_gene: TRBJ2-1
CDR3aa: CASSVSSGSYNEQFF
CDR3nt: TGTGCCAGCAGCGTCTCTAGCGGGTCTTACAATGAGCAGTTCTTC

abundance: few
v_gene: TRBV19
d_gene: -
len: 10
j_gene: TRBJ1-1
CDR3aa: CASKQGVAFF
CDR3nt: TGTGCCAGTAAGCAGGGTGTAGCTTTCTTT

abundance: many
v_gene: TRBV27
d_gene: -
len: 14
j_gene: TRBJ2-2
CDR3aa: CASSLPSRAGELFF
CDR3nt: TGTGCCAGCAGTTTACCTTCGAGGGCCGGGGAGCTGTTTTTT

abundance: many
v_gene: TRBV7-2
d_gene: -
len: 15
j_gene: TRBJ1-4
CDR3aa: CASSLGGGRDEKLFF
CDR3nt: TGTGCCAGCAGCTTGGGGGGGGGCCGGGATGAAAAACTGTTTTTT

abundance: many
v_gene: TRBV7-3
d_gene: -
len: 13
j_gene: TRBJ1-2
CDR3aa: CASSSHRDGALTF
CDR3nt: TGTGCCAGCAGCTCACATCGGGACGGAGCTCTCACCTTC

abundance: many
v_gene: TRBV27
d_gene: TRBD2
len: 16
j_gene: TRBJ2-5
CDR3aa: CASSKTTSGSQETQYF
CDR3nt: TGTGCCAGTTCTAAAACGACTAGCGGGTCACAAGAGACCCAGTACTTC

abundance: many
v_gene: TRBV5-1
d_gene: TRBD1
len: 13
j_gene: TRBJ2-5
CDR3aa: CASSSTTGGYQYF
CDR3nt: TGCGCCAGCAGCTCGACAACAGGGGGCTATCAGTACTTC

abundance: many
v_gene: TRBV29-1
d_gene: -
len: 12
j_gene: TRBJ1-2
CDR3aa: CSYRTDNYGYTF
CDR3nt: TGCAGCTACAGGACGGATAACTATGGCTACACCTTC

abundance: many
v_gene: TRBV6-2/TRBV6-3
d_gene: TRBD2
len: 15
j_gene: TRBJ2-1
CDR3aa: CASSNPGTSGKLQFF
CDR3nt: TGTGCCAGCAGCAACCCCGGGACTAGCGGGAAGTTGCAGTTCTTC

abundance: many
v_gene: TRBV7-2
d_gene: -
len: 15
j_gene: TRBJ2-3
CDR3aa: CASSLSGVAPDTQYF
CDR3nt: TGTGCCAGCAGCTTATCTGGGGTAGCCCCAGATACGCAGTATTTT